Listed here are 25 T cell receptor beta chains from one sample, sequenced in a study of cytomegalovirus exposure and HLA in healthy donors. The PCR made use of 60 Vbeta and 13 Jbeta primers. Generated by immunoSEQ multiplex PCR, the TCRdb table keeps only in-frame clones and is missing some. This table has about 160,000 clones, roughly 83% appearing once. Source material: PBMCs. Receptor source: a woman between 18 and 29 years old in good health and CMV-seronegative.

The chain uses TRBV13 and TRBJ2-7; D perhaps matches TRBD1 (6 bases). There are 15 residues in the CDR3. V lost 0 bases to trimming and J lost 0 bases, with 9 bases between them. CDR1 and CDR2 from the germline V gene are PRHDT and FYEKMQ (reference sequence). CDR3 loop: CASSLGRTDSYEQYF. The CDR3 DNA is TGTGCCAGCAGCTTAGGCCGGACAGACTCCTACGAGCAGTACTTC.

V and J are TRBV4-2 and TRBJ2-1; 9 bases fit TRBD2. The CDR3 extends over 16 amino acids. V trimming: 2 bases; J trimming: 3 bases; junction bases outside the gene matches: 5. Germline V gene data show CDR1 as LGHNA and CDR2 as YNFKEQ. Here the CDR3 reads CASSQIGGGDYNEQFF. For the CDR3, the DNA is TGTGCCAGCAGCCAAATAGGCGGGGGGGACTACAATGAGCAGTTCTTC.

Of note for this clone: One junction end disagrees with the germline gene, perhaps due to a read error. This chain joins TRBV5-6 and TRBJ2-6; a possible D gene is TRBD1 (6 bases). Germline loops: CDR1 SGHDT, CDR2 YYEEEE. The length of the CDR3 is 16 residues. The CDR3 bases are TGTGCCAGCAGCTGGGGCGAAAGAGCAGGGGCCAACGGCCTGACTTTC. Amino acids: CASSWGERAGANGLTF.

This clone has only a few counts. The CDR3 reads CASSTRTGTNYGYTF. CDR3 nucleotides: TGTGCCAGTAGTACCCGGACAGGCACTAACTATGGCTACACCTTC. The chain uses TRBV19 and TRBJ1-2; 7 bases are a match to TRBD1. The germline gives CDR1 LNHDA, CDR2 SQIVND (reference sequence). V shed 4 bases, J shed 0 bases, and the junction held 5 bases outside the gene matches. The CDR3 runs to 15 residues.

V is TRBV11-3 and J is TRBJ2-5; D uncertain. V was pared by 5 bases and J by 2 bases, with 15 bases between. This CDR3 is built from 15 residues. Germline V gene lookup returns CDR1 SGHNT and CDR2 YENEEA. The CDR3 DNA is TGTGCCAGCAGCCCAGATACGAAAGTACAAGAGACCCAGTACTTC. Translation gives CASSPDTKVQETQYF. Drawing the rest from reference TRBV11-3 and TRBJ2-5, the complete variable domain is EAGVVQSPRYKIIEKKQPVAFWCNPISGHNTLYWYLQNLGQGPELLIRYENEEAVDDSQLPKDRFSAERLKGVDSTLKIQPAELGDSAVYLCASSPDTKVQETQYFGPGTRLLVL.

The chain links TRBV18 to TRBJ2-5, with TRBD1 identical over 7 bases. This CDR3 contains 15 residues. In germline, CDR1 is KGHSH, CDR2 LQKENI. Trimming at V came to 3 bases and at J to 0 bases, leaving 4 bases not matched to a gene. The CDR3 nucleotides read TGTGCCAGCTCACCGGGACAGCGGTACCAAGAGACCCAGTACTTC. Translated: CASSPGQRYQETQYF.

This chain uses TRBV27 with TRBJ1-6; D not certain. Trimming stripped 6 bases from V and 9 bases from J, with 9 bases between. Germline CDR1 MNHEY, CDR2 SMNVEV (reference sequence). The CDR3 has 12 residues. Here the CDR3 DNA reads TGTGCCAGCAGAGAGGGAATTTCACCCCTCCACTTT. It is translated as CASREGISPLHF.

This clone has just one count. The gene calls are TRBV5-6 and TRBJ1-4; D unresolved. V was trimmed by 1 base and J by 7 bases, leaving 26 bases between them. CDR3 length: 19 residues. Germline lookup yields CDR1 SGHDT and CDR2 YYEEEE. The CDR3 loop reads CASSLRSPPGVPSAEKLFF. The CDR3, as DNA: TGTGCCAGCAGCTTGAGGAGTCCCCCCGGGGTCCCGTCCGCTGAAAAACTGTTTTTT.

The chain uses TRBV7-3 and TRBJ2-1; 14 nucleotides agree with TRBD2. V was clipped by 1 base and J by 7 bases; unmatched bases: 6. The CDR3 extends over 17 amino acids. The germline V gene has CDR1 SGHTA and CDR2 FQGTGA. Here the CDR3 DNA reads TGTGCCAGCAGCTTAAGGGCCCGGACTAGCGGGGGGAATGAGCAGTTCTTC. Amino acid sequence: CASSLRARTSGGNEQFF. Using reference TRBV7-3 and TRBJ2-1 for the parts outside the CDR3, the full variable domain is GAGVSQTPSNKVTEKGKYVELRCDPISGHTALYWYRQSLGQGPEFLIYFQGTGAADDSGLPNDRFFAVRPEGSVSTLKIQRTERGDSAVYLCASSLRARTSGGNEQFFGPGTRLTVL.

The V gene is TRBV10-3, the J gene TRBJ1-1; D uncertain. The germline gives CDR1 ENHRY, CDR2 SYGVKD. With 4 bases removed from V and 1 base from J, the gap between germline ends came to 7 bases. The CDR3 spans 13 residues. The CDR3: CAISVSQNTEAFF. As DNA, the CDR3 is TGTGCCATCAGTGTATCACAGAACACTGAAGCTTTCTTT.

This clone was observed a few times. The chain carries TRBV2 and TRBJ2-7; 10 nucleotides align to TRBD2. The CDR3 has 15 residues. The V gene's germline CDR1 is SNHLY and CDR2 FYNNEI. After removal of 6 bases from V and 1 base from J, the junction contained 6 bases not matched to a gene. The CDR3: CASSPPSGGSYEQYF. In DNA, the CDR3 is TGTGCCAGCAGCCCTCCTAGCGGGGGTTCCTACGAGCAGTACTTC.

The chain recombines TRBV30 with TRBJ1-1, with D possibly matching TRBD1 (5 bases). The CDR3 loop spans 15 amino acids. V lost 4 bases and J 0 bases, leaving 15 bases between the germline ends. Germline assignment: CDR1 GTSNPN and CDR2 SVGIG (reference sequence). CDR3 in amino acids: CAWKTERHLNTEAFF. The CDR3 region has the DNA TGTGCCTGGAAGACAGAGCGTCACCTGAACACTGAAGCTTTCTTT. The full variable domain, rest sourced from reference TRBV30 and TRBJ1-1, is SQTIHQWPATLVQPVGSPLSLECTVEGTSNPNLYWYRQAAGRGLQLLFYSVGIGQISSEVPQNLSASRPQDRQFILSSKKLLLSDSGFYLCAWKTERHLNTEAFFGQGTRLTVV.

The V and J genes are TRBV29-1 and TRBJ1-4; 8 bases are a match to TRBD1. Germline V CDR1 and CDR2: SQVTM, ANQGSEA. The CDR3 loop spans 13 amino acids. V lost 6 bases to trimming and J lost 7 bases; unmatched junction nucleotides: 7. In DNA form, the CDR3 reads TGCAGCGTCTTGACAGGGGTGGGTGAAAAACTGTTTTTT. The encoded protein is CSVLTGVGEKLFF.

The chain joins TRBV5-6 to TRBJ1-3; TRBD1 aligns across 7 bases. The CDR3 spans 14 residues. V dropped 5 bases and J dropped 2; count of bases not matched to a gene: 4. CDR1 and CDR2 from the germline V gene are SGHDT and YYEEEE. The CDR3 region has the DNA TGTGCCAGCAGACAAACAGGGGCTGGAAACACCATATATTTT. Encoded protein: CASRQTGAGNTIYF.

This clone was recorded a few times. V and J are TRBV7-9 and TRBJ1-1; D is perhaps TRBD1 (5 bases). The length of the CDR3 is 12 residues. Trimming removed 1 base from V and 8 bases from J, with 8 bases in between. The V gene's germline CDR1 is SEHNR and CDR2 FQNEAQ (reference sequence). Written as DNA, the CDR3 is TGTGCCAGCAGCTTAGGTGGGGCAGAAGCTTTCTTT. This sequence encodes CASSLGGAEAFF.

The V call is TRBV28, the J call TRBJ2-7, with TRBD1 identical over 11 bases. The CDR3 has 14 amino acids. CDR1 MDHEN and CDR2 SYDVKM come from the germline V gene. V trimming: 3 bases; J trimming: 4 bases; junction bases outside the gene matches: 2. CDR3 in amino acids: CASSFGDRGYEQYF. CDR3 bases: TGTGCCAGCAGTTTTGGGGACAGGGGGTACGAGCAGTACTTC.

This clone appeared once. The V gene is TRBV30, the J gene TRBJ1-5, with D hard to call. V dropped 0 bases and J dropped 8 bases, with 14 bases sitting between them. This CDR3 has 14 amino acids. CDR1 and CDR2 (germline): GTSNPN, SVGIG (reference sequence). The CDR3 spells CAWSVKSPPEPQHF. Here the CDR3 DNA reads TGTGCCTGGAGTGTAAAGTCCCCACCGGAGCCCCAGCATTTT. Drawing the rest from reference TRBV30 and TRBJ1-5, the complete variable domain is SQTIHQWPATLVQPVGSPLSLECTVEGTSNPNLYWYRQAAGRGLQLLFYSVGIGQISSEVPQNLSASRPQDRQFILSSKKLLLSDSGFYLCAWSVKSPPEPQHFGDGTRLSIL.

V is TRBV10-1 and J is TRBJ2-7; 9 nucleotides agree with TRBD1. With V trimmed by 6 bases and J by 4 bases, 7 bases remained unmatched. The germline V gene has CDR1 WNHNN and CDR2 SYGVQD (reference sequence). The length of the CDR3 is 14 residues. The CDR3 bases are TGCGCCAGCAGACACGGGACAGGGAATTACGAGCAGTACTTC. It translates to CASRHGTGNYEQYF.

This clone was picked up one time. The CDR3 bases are TGCGCCAGCAGCTTGGAAGGGACAGGGGGCCCTTCTTTATCCTATAATTCACCCCTCCACTTT. It is translated as CASSLEGTGGPSLSYNSPLHF. This chain links TRBV5-1 with TRBJ1-6; 12 bases are a match to TRBD1. With V trimmed by 0 bases and J by 1 base, 11 bases remained unmatched. This CDR3 is 21 amino acids long. The germline CDR1 and CDR2 sequences are SGHRS and YFSETQ.

The chain has TRBV30 and TRBJ2-7; a weak D match, TRBD1 (5 bases). Germline lookup yields CDR1 GTSNPN and CDR2 SVGIG (reference sequence). Deletions cut 4 bases from V and 6 bases from J, with 19 bases between. The CDR3 has 14 amino acids. The CDR3 nucleotides are TGTGCCTGGAATTTAGACAGCTACCTTCGCGAGCAGTACTTC. Translating it yields CAWNLDSYLREQYF. The variable domain in full, completed from reference TRBV30 and TRBJ2-7, reads SQTIHQWPATLVQPVGSPLSLECTVEGTSNPNLYWYRQAAGRGLQLLFYSVGIGQISSEVPQNLSASRPQDRQFILSSKKLLLSDSGFYLCAWNLDSYLREQYFGPGTRLTVT.

The chain links TRBV2 to TRBJ2-2; the match to TRBD1 covers 8 bases. V was pared by 7 bases and J by 4 bases, with 5 bases of the junction left unmatched. The CDR3 contains 14 residues. Germline-derived CDR1 and CDR2 are SNHLY and FYNNEI. The CDR3, as DNA: TGTGCCAGCAATATTGGACAGGGCACCGGGGAGCTGTTTTTT. Protein product: CASNIGQGTGELFF.

This chain uses TRBV4-1 with TRBJ2-2; 12 bases fit TRBD2. The J segment lost 0 bases and the V segment lost 5 bases, leaving 7 bases of the junction unmatched. Germline CDR1 and CDR2: MGHRA and YSYEKL. This CDR3 is built from 18 residues. In DNA, the CDR3 is TGCGCCAGCAGCTTACGACTAGCGGGGGCCTCGAACACCGGGGAGCTGTTTTTT. The encoded protein is CASSLRLAGASNTGELFF.

The chain has TRBV19 and TRBJ1-1; the match to TRBD1 covers 8 bases. The CDR3 sequence is 14 residues long. CDR1 and CDR2 (germline): LNHDA, SQIVND (reference sequence). J was trimmed by 7 bases and V by 7 bases; bases with no gene match: 11. The CDR3: CASIRTGQVGEAFF. The CDR3 DNA follows: TGTGCCAGTATTAGAACGGGACAGGTCGGTGAAGCTTTCTTT. The full variable domain, its missing parts supplied by reference TRBV19 and TRBJ1-1, is DGGITQSPKYLFRKEGQNVTLSCEQNLNHDAMYWYRQDPGQGLRLIYYSQIVNDFQKGDIAEGYSVSREKKESFPLTVTSAQKNPTAFYLCASIRTGQVGEAFFGQGTRLTVV.

This sequence joins TRBV7-3 and TRBJ2-5; TRBD2 matches 10 bases. The CDR3 contains 15 residues. With 6 bases clipped from V and 2 bases from J, the junction kept 6 bases outside the gene matches. CDR1 and CDR2 from the germline V gene are SGHTA and FQGTGA. The CDR3 DNA sequence: TGTGCCAGCAGTCTAGCGGGGGCCCTTCAAGAGACCCAGTACTTC. Protein sequence: CASSLAGALQETQYF.

This rearrangement joins TRBV25-1 to TRBJ1-1, with D uncertain. This CDR3 contains 12 residues. Germline V lookup: CDR1 MGHDK, CDR2 SYGVNS. Trimming pared 6 bases from V and 11 bases from J, leaving 16 bases between. The CDR3 spells CASRSTPNEAFF. CDR3 nucleotides: TGTGCCAGCAGATCCACCCCCAATGAGGCTTTCTTT.